Each of the 24 T cell receptor beta chains below was sequenced from the same sample in a study of blood T cell repertoires in COVID-19. Repertoires were generated with immunoSEQ multiplex PCR, while TCRdb's copy carries only in-frame clones and drops some. The sample includes 200,000 to 250,000 clones, approximately 91% of them seen just once. Sequenced sample: peripheral blood. All receptors come from an older woman with acute or convalescent COVID-19.

The rearrangement links TRBV7-8 to TRBJ2-4, with TRBD1 matching over 7 bases. From germline, CDR1 is SGHVS and CDR2 FQNEAQ. This CDR3 contains 14 residues. V was pared by 5 bases and J by 1 base, with 2 bases of the junction left unmatched. This CDR3 reads CASSQTGAKNIQYF. The CDR3 DNA reads TGTGCCAGCAGCCAGACAGGGGCCAAAAACATTCAGTACTTC.

The chain couples TRBV11-2 to TRBJ1-1, with 10 bases aligning to TRBD1. Trimming took 5 bases from V and 5 from J; bases not matched to a gene: 8. This CDR3 has 15 amino acids. Looked up from germline, CDR1 is SGHAT and CDR2 is FQNNGV. CDR3 DNA: TGTGCCAGCAGCAACGATCGGACAGGGGGGACTGAAGCTTTCTTT. Its translation: CASSNDRTGGTEAFF. Full variable domain (remainder filled in from reference TRBV11-2 and TRBJ1-1): EAGVAQSPRYKIIEKRQSVAFWCNPISGHATLYWYQQILGQGPKLLIQFQNNGVVDDSQLPKDRFSAERLKGVDSTLKIQPAKLEDSAVYLCASSNDRTGGTEAFFGQGTRLTVV.

The chain combines TRBV3-1 (or the pseudogene TRBV3-2) with TRBJ1-1; a possible D gene is TRBD1 (5 bases). The V gene lost 0 bases and the J gene lost 8 bases, with 7 bases spanning the gap. This CDR3 is built from 12 residues. Germline V CDR1 and CDR2: LGHDT, YNNKEL (reference sequence). CDR3 residues: CASSQEGREAFF. The DNA for the CDR3 is TGTGCCAGCAGCCAAGAGGGGCGGGAAGCTTTCTTT.

V and J are TRBV5-1 and TRBJ1-2; D possibly corresponds to TRBD1 (6 bases). The V end was cut by 2 bases, the J end by 4 bases, with 15 bases between. The CDR3 sequence is 15 residues long. CDR1 SGHRS and CDR2 YFSETQ come from the germline V gene. Here the CDR3 DNA reads TGCGCCAGCAGCTTAACAGGAGGGGGGGCCTATGGCTACACCTTC. Its protein product is CASSLTGGGAYGYTF.

The gene calls are TRBV6-1 and TRBJ1-2; D is ambiguous. Trimming shortened V by 0 bases and J by 6 bases, and 8 bases separated the two germline ends. CDR3 length: 13 amino acids. Germline loops: CDR1 MNHNS, CDR2 SASEGT. CDR3 DNA: TGTGCCAGCAGTGAAGCGGGAGCCGATGGCTACACCTTC. Residues: CASSEAGADGYTF.

This clone appeared once. The chain recombines TRBV5-1 with TRBJ2-5, with D maybe TRBD2 (6 bases). Trimming stripped 5 bases from V and 5 bases from J, with 13 bases between. This CDR3 contains 13 residues. The V gene's germline CDR1 is SGHRS and CDR2 YFSETQ. CDR3 sequence reads: CASRPGAAETQYF. As DNA, the CDR3 is TGCGCCAGCAGGCCGGGAGCGGCGGAGACCCAGTACTTC.

The chain links TRBV5-1 to TRBJ2-7, with 15 bases aligning to TRBD2. Unmatched junction bases numbered 7, after V lost 0 bases and J lost 12 bases. The germline CDR1 and CDR2 sequences are SGHRS and YFSETQ. There are 15 residues in the CDR3. CDR3 nucleotide sequence: TGCGCCAGCAGCTTGGCCCCGGGACTAGCGGGGGGTTCGTACTTC. Protein product: CASSLAPGLAGGSYF. Full variable domain (remainder filled in from reference TRBV5-1 and TRBJ2-7): KAGVTQTPRYLIKTRGQQVTLSCSPISGHRSVSWYQQTPGQGLQFLFEYFSETQRNKGNFPGRFSGRQFSNSRSEMNVSTLELGDSALYLCASSLAPGLAGGSYFGPGTRLTVT.

The chain links TRBV19 to TRBJ1-1; the D is unclear. Trimming removed 4 bases at V and 9 bases at J, with 15 bases between. Germline assignment: CDR1 LNHDA and CDR2 SQIVND (reference sequence). The CDR3 loop spans 13 amino acids. Written as DNA, the CDR3 is TGTGCCAGTAGTACCGAATCGCCTCTAAAAGCTTTCTTT. Translating it yields CASSTESPLKAFF.

The J gene is TRBJ1-1, the V gene TRBV30; TRBD1 aligns across 8 bases. Losses at the gene ends were 1 base for V and 10 bases for J; bases not matched to a gene: 8. There are 13 residues in the CDR3. The germline V gene has CDR1 GTSNPN and CDR2 SVGIG (reference sequence). CDR3 DNA sequence: TGTGCCTGGAGTGCAAAGGACAGGGTTGGAGCTTTCTTT. Encoded protein: CAWSAKDRVGAFF.

Regarding this clone: This sample includes further DNA sequences coding for the same CDR3. The chain has TRBV10-2 and TRBJ1-5; the match to TRBD1 covers 7 bases. The CDR3 is 15 amino acids. Germline trimming cut 4 bases from V and 0 bases from J; bases unmatched to any gene: 3. CDR1 and CDR2 (germline): WSHSY, SAAADI. This chain's CDR3 is CASSGQGGSNQPQHF. DNA for the CDR3: TGCGCCAGCAGTGGACAGGGAGGTAGCAATCAGCCCCAGCATTTT.

The chain couples TRBV6-6 to TRBJ2-3; 11 nucleotides match TRBD2. This CDR3 region has 15 residues. The germline V gene encodes CDR1 MNHNY and CDR2 SVGAGI (reference sequence). V lost 8 bases, J lost 4 bases, and 8 bases stayed unmatched. CDR3 sequence reads: CASSFTSGSSDTQYF. CDR3 coding DNA: TGTGCCAGCTCGTTCACTAGCGGGAGTTCAGATACGCAGTATTTT.

The genes are TRBV6-5 and TRBJ1-2, with TRBD1 as a possible D gene (6 bases). There are 15 residues in the CDR3. Germline V gene lookup returns CDR1 MNHEY and CDR2 SVGAGI. The germline V and J ends were trimmed by 6 bases and 7 bases, with 21 bases remaining between them. This CDR3 is CASSRNPRGTGGYTF. As DNA, the CDR3 is TGTGCCAGCAGCCGAAATCCCAGGGGTACAGGTGGCTACACCTTC.

The V and J genes are TRBV5-1 and TRBJ2-2; D ambiguous. Germline V gives CDR1 SGHRS, CDR2 YFSETQ. The CDR3 is made up of 15 amino acids. Trimming left V 4 bases short and J 4 bases short, with 14 bases between. CDR3 protein: CASSPGRLFTGELFF. DNA for the CDR3: TGCGCCAGCAGCCCTGGTCGACTTTTCACCGGGGAGCTGTTTTTT.

The rearrangement uses TRBV30 and TRBJ1-1, with D unresolved. V dropped 2 bases and J dropped 1 base, with 8 bases sitting between them. The CDR3 covers 13 residues. CDR1 GTSNPN and CDR2 SVGIG come from the germline V gene (reference sequence). CDR3 sequence (DNA): TGTGCCTGGAGTTTAGCCAGGAACACTGAAGCTTTCTTT. This encodes CAWSLARNTEAFF.

This chain connects TRBV7-9 to TRBJ2-7; no clear D. The V and J ends lost 4 bases and 3 bases respectively, with 10 bases between them. The CDR3 sequence is 13 residues long. Germline CDR1 SEHNR, CDR2 FQNEAQ (reference sequence). The DNA for the CDR3 is TGTGCCAGCAGCTCAATGTCACTCTACGAGCAGTACTTC. Protein product: CASSSMSLYEQYF.

The V and J genes are TRBV12-3 or TRBV12-4 and TRBJ1-1, with D hard to call. This CDR3 has 13 amino acids. V lost 1 base and J 3 bases, leaving 6 bases between the germline ends. The CDR3, as DNA: TGTGCCAGCAGTTTAGTAGGAGACACTGAAGCTTTCTTT. Its protein product is CASSLVGDTEAFF.

The rearrangement links TRBV7-2 to TRBJ2-4; 7 bases are shared with TRBD2. The CDR3 is 16 residues long. V was pared by 3 bases and J by 0 bases, with 5 bases of the junction left unmatched. Germline values: CDR1 SGHTA, CDR2 FQGNSA. As DNA, the CDR3 is TGTGCCAGCAGCTTTGGGACTACCTTAGCCAAAAACATTCAGTACTTC. Its protein product is CASSFGTTLAKNIQYF. Complete variable domain (other parts from reference TRBV7-2 and TRBJ2-4): GAGVSQSPSNKVTEKGKDVELRCDPISGHTALYWYRQSLGQGLEFLIYFQGNSAPDKSGLPSDRFSAERTGGSVSTLTIQRTQQEDSAVYLCASSFGTTLAKNIQYFGAGTRLSVL.

The chain couples TRBV27 to TRBJ1-5; the match to TRBD1 covers 8 bases. Per the germline V gene, CDR1 is MNHEY and CDR2 is SMNVEV (reference sequence). The CDR3 is made up of 15 amino acids. V shed 5 bases, J shed 6 bases, and the junction held 9 bases outside the gene matches. CDR3 sequence reads: CASSPYDRGRQPQHF. The CDR3 coding sequence is TGTGCCAGCAGTCCCTATGACAGGGGTCGTCAGCCCCAGCATTTT.

This rearrangement joins TRBV19 to TRBJ1-5; unclear D gene. The CDR3 runs to 13 residues. Germline CDR1 reads LNHDA; CDR2 reads SQIVND (reference sequence). V was clipped by 1 base and J by 3 bases, with 4 bases between them. The CDR3 DNA sequence: TGTGCCAGTAGTATAGTATACAATCAGCCCCAGCATTTT. It specifies CASSIVYNQPQHF.

The V and J genes are TRBV27 and TRBJ2-7; 11 bases match TRBD1. Trimming cost V 5 bases and J 4 bases; bases outside gene matches: 4. The CDR3 runs 14 residues. Germline CDR1 and CDR2: MNHEY and SMNVEV (reference sequence). In DNA, the CDR3 is TGTGCCAGCAGTGCCGGGACAGGGGGTTACGAGCAGTACTTC. Translating it yields CASSAGTGGYEQYF.

The chain combines TRBV5-5 with TRBJ2-2, with a tentative D call TRBD1 (5 bases). Trimming took off 0 bases at V and 0 bases at J, with 9 bases between the two ends. The CDR3 has 16 amino acids. The germline V gene has CDR1 SGHKS and CDR2 YYEKEE (reference sequence). The CDR3 DNA reads as TGTGCCAGCAGCTTGGGGCAGGGCTCGAACACCGGGGAGCTGTTTTTT. Residues: CASSLGQGSNTGELFF.

This chain connects TRBV7-9 to TRBJ1-4; no reliable D call. The CDR3 length is 15 residues. The germline V gene encodes CDR1 SEHNR and CDR2 FQNEAQ (reference sequence). V dropped 1 base and J dropped 7 bases, with 13 bases sitting between them. The CDR3 coding sequence is TGTGCCAGCAGCTTAGGGGGAGTGGCGGGTGAAAAACTGTTTTTT. Translating it yields CASSLGGVAGEKLFF.

This clone was counted a few times. The chain joins TRBV5-1 to TRBJ2-1; 9 bases agree with TRBD2. Germline CDR1 SGHRS, CDR2 YFSETQ. The CDR3 has 16 amino acids. The junction had 7 bases not matched to a gene; V was cut back by 2 bases and J by 4 bases. Written as DNA, the CDR3 is TGCGCCAGCAGCTTACCGGTGACTAGCGGTTACAATGAGCAGTTCTTC. Residues: CASSLPVTSGYNEQFF.

V gene TRBV7-2 combines with J gene TRBJ2-1; TRBD2 matches at 8 bases. Germline lookup yields CDR1 SGHTA and CDR2 FQGNSA. The junction had 12 bases not matched to a gene; V was cut back by 2 bases and J by 9 bases. The length of the CDR3 is 16 residues. The CDR3 sequence is CASSLHRGGRRVEQFF. In nucleotides, the CDR3 is TGTGCCAGCAGCTTACATCGGGGCGGGAGGAGAGTTGAGCAGTTCTTC. Full variable domain (missing parts from reference TRBV7-2 and TRBJ2-1): GAGVSQSPSNKVTEKGKDVELRCDPISGHTALYWYRQSLGQGLEFLIYFQGNSAPDKSGLPSDRFSAERTGGSVSTLTIQRTQQEDSAVYLCASSLHRGGRRVEQFFGPGTRLTVL.